What follows is one T cell receptor (beta chain) and its context. In its sample, this clonotype was seen many times. The antigen this receptor binds is unknown. No clone much larger than this one lies a single base away; base qualities are absent. Amplification of TCR beta CDR3 regions was carried out from RNA transcripts. The first round of RT-PCR for the TCR CDR3 was performed with the HTBI primer set and the Qiagen OneStep RT-PCR kit. Libraries were constructed in a second round of multiplex PCR, after which size selection and purification were performed. The libraries were sequenced on an Illumina HiSeq2000 using paired-end 100 bp reads. On the authors' methods: SOAPnuke was used to process the raw data, throwing out any read that contained adapters or uncalled bases, had a mean Phred below 15, or lacked an exact constant-primer or identifier match. High-quality paired reads were merged using COPE v1.2.5, and each unique nucleotide sequence was defined as a clonotype. Clonotypes were aligned to IMGT TRBV, TRBD and TRBJ reference segments using MiTCR v1.1. The analysis included only V-J combinations with a frequency above 0.0001, which together covered approximately 99% of the repertoires. The TCS score was defined as F50 (clonal expansion) divided by E x V (chaos), with BLOSUM62-based TCRdist calculated between CDR3 peptides within each V-J. Welch's t-statistics and random forest reduced just over 500 V-J features to roughly 13, which were used in a naive Bayes classifier (R e1071). In-frame beta chains were kept once TCRdb had trimmed the public reads at Q25 with fastp and called clones with MiXCR. CDR3 protein sequences are deduplicated, and each keeps its most common genes and DNA. TCRdb, rather than the study authors, made the V and J calls. In all, the sample holds 350,000 or so distinct CDR3 sequences, and about 17% of those were seen once. Together, the top ten hold around a third of the sample.

Hyperthyroidism patients were newly diagnosed, had a disease duration of under 2 months, and were aged 18 to 65 years. Exclusion was applied to patients with uncontrolled infections, other autoimmune diseases, pregnancy or lactation. Clinical symptoms, serum thyroxine and TRAb, thyroid ultrasound, and orbital computed tomography formed the basis for the diagnoses. For progressor patients, blood was drawn at the first diagnosis of hyperthyroidism, before any ophthalmopathy symptoms had appeared. PBMCs were separated from under 11 ml of fresh peripheral blood using Ficoll-Paque density gradient centrifugation. Patients classed as progressors first received a Graves' hyperthyroidism diagnosis and then went on to develop ophthalmopathy during follow-up. Total RNA was extracted using Trizol reagent, and RNA quality was assessed on an Agilent 2100 Bioanalyzer. These data originate in a study of T cells in Graves' hyperthyroidism and ophthalmopathy (dated by TCRdb to about 2019). Some background on the complete study: Peripheral blood was sampled at the time of initial diagnosis, prior to any treatment. TCR V-J signatures able to tell the groups apart were searched for in a discovery cohort of more than 90 patients, of whom more than 40 had Graves' ophthalmopathy and about 60 had stable Graves' hyperthyroidism. Prospective prediction of ophthalmopathy was tested in an independent validation cohort of approximately 19 hyperthyroidism patients and around 16 patients who later progressed to ophthalmopathy. The roughly 94 discovery patients were randomly split 7:3 into training and test sets. In more than 5 Graves' hyperthyroidism patients, the study also compared T-cell repertoires from thyroid tissue with T-cell repertoires from blood. After sampling, hyperthyroidism patients received methimazole starting at 30 mg daily, and ophthalmopathy patients received high-dose intravenous methylprednisolone. The paper describes TCR Vbeta CDR3 sequencing of 140 or so peripheral blood samples, made up of 43 ophthalmopathy patients, around 73 hyperthyroidism patients and 17 progressor patients. The research as a whole found: In validation, the model predicted progression to ophthalmopathy a median of 6.5 months before onset, with approximately 70% sensitivity and just under 75% specificity. No statistical method was used to set the sample size in advance, and investigators knew the group allocation. Most expanded thyroid clonotypes (frequency above 0.001) were also detected in blood, suggesting blood repertoires may reflect thyroid immune responses. A 13 V-J signature model separated ophthalmopathy from stable hyperthyroidism, with 87.88% sensitivity and about 81% specificity in cross-validation and 80%/75% in testing.

From the cysteine through the phenylalanine, the CDR3 covers 12 amino acids. The kept DNA is CDR3 alone, 36 bases in frame from the first base. V is clipped by 5 bases and J by 7 bases, and the sequence between their germline boundaries is 8 bases long. From a lookup of the germline V gene (reference sequence), CDR1 and CDR2 are MNHEY and SMNVEV. The chain employs TRBV27 and TRBJ2-2; too little of a D gene remains to name it. This clonotype originated in a woman in her twenties or thirties with Graves' hyperthyroidism that later progressed to Graves' ophthalmopathy. The sequenced sample was blood. Here is the DNA: TGTGCCAGCAGTCCGCTTAGCGGGGAGCTGTTTTTT. Its coded protein is CASSPLSGELFF.